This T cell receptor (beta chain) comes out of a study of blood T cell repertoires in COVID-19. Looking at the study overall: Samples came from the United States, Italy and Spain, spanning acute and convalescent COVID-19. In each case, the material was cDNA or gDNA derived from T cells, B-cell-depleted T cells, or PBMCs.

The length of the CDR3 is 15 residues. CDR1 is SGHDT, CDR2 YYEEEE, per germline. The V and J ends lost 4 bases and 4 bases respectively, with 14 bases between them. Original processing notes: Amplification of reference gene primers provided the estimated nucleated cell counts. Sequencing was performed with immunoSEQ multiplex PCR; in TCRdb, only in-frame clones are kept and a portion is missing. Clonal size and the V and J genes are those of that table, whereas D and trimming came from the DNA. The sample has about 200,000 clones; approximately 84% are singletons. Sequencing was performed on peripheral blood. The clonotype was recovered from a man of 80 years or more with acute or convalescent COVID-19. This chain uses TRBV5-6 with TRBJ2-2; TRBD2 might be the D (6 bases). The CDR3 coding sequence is TGTGCCAGCAGCACCTTTGGGGGGAGCACCGGGGAGCTGTTTTTT. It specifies CASSTFGGSTGELFF.